The 11 T cell receptor beta chains below come from one sample, sequenced in a study of blood T cell dynamics during melanoma immunotherapy. Produced via immunoSEQ multiplex PCR; TCRdb's table is partial and in-frame only. Of 10,000 to 13,000 clones listed, about 88% were seen once; the top ten hold 6% to 7%. Time point: week 3, after first cycle of checkpoint inhibitor. Here the sequenced sample was blood, taken from a patient treated with checkpoint blockade. The origin of the receptors is a human donor with melanoma.

The chain joins TRBV19 to TRBJ1-5, with no clear D. V was pared by 3 bases and J by 6 bases, with 12 bases between. This CDR3 comprises 14 residues. Germline CDR1 reads LNHDA; CDR2 reads SQIVND (reference sequence). The CDR3 DNA sequence: TGTGCCAGTAGTATCCCGGCGCGAGGTCAGCCCCAGCATTTT. Translation: CASSIPARGQPQHF.

CDR3 DNA sequence: TGTGCCAGCAGTTACTCTTGGGGGTTCTTGGGCGAGCAGTACTTC. It codes for CASSYSWGFLGEQYF. The V call is TRBV6-5, the J call TRBJ2-5; D could derive from TRBD1 or TRBD2 (5 bases each). The end of the DNA aligns better with TRBJ2-7, so the J call may be wrong. CDR3 length equals 15 residues. Germline V lookup: CDR1 MNHEY, CDR2 SVGAGI.

Here the CDR3 DNA reads TGTGCCTGGAGTGAGCAGGGGAGTCAGCCCCAGCATTTT. It is translated as CAWSEQGSQPQHF. This sequence joins TRBV30 and TRBJ1-5, with a possible D match to TRBD1 (6 bases). Per the germline V gene, CDR1 is GTSNPN and CDR2 is SVGIG (reference sequence). The V gene lost 1 base and the J gene lost 6 bases, with 10 bases spanning the gap. The CDR3 totals 13 residues.

This clone has only one observation. The genes are TRBV6-5 and TRBJ2-7; D possibly corresponds to TRBD2 (6 bases). The germline V gene has CDR1 MNHEY and CDR2 SVGAGI. The CDR3 extends over 14 amino acids. Trimming pared 2 bases from V and 2 bases from J, leaving 10 bases between. The DNA of the CDR3 is TGTGCCAGCAGTTACGCGGGACGGACCTACGAGCAGTACTTC. Its protein is CASSYAGRTYEQYF.

The V and J genes are TRBV5-1 and TRBJ1-2, with D hard to call. With 0 bases removed from V and 7 bases from J, the gap between germline ends came to 16 bases. Germline CDR1 and CDR2: SGHRS and YFSETQ. This CDR3 is 15 amino acids long. CDR3: CASSLGPQASRGYTF. CDR3 nucleotide sequence: TGCGCCAGCAGCTTGGGGCCCCAGGCTTCTCGTGGCTACACCTTC. Based on the CDR3 plus reference TRBV5-1 and TRBJ1-2, the full variable domain is KAGVTQTPRYLIKTRGQQVTLSCSPISGHRSVSWYQQTPGQGLQFLFEYFSETQRNKGNFPGRFSGRQFSNSRSEMNVSTLELGDSALYLCASSLGPQASRGYTFGSGTRLTVV.

The rearrangement uses TRBV6-5 and TRBJ1-1; 9 bases line up with TRBD1. The CDR3 sequence is 12 residues long. Germline V gene lookup returns CDR1 MNHEY and CDR2 SVGAGI. V dropped 5 bases and J dropped 10; count of bases not matched to a gene: 5. CDR3 loop: CASSAGQGRAFF. DNA of the CDR3: TGTGCCAGCAGTGCTGGACAGGGGCGAGCTTTCTTT.

The genes are TRBV7-2 and TRBJ2-1; 7 nucleotides match TRBD1. This CDR3 comprises 17 residues. The J segment lost 7 bases and the V segment lost 4 bases, leaving 16 bases of the junction unmatched. Germline V CDR1 and CDR2: SGHTA, FQGNSA. CDR3 in DNA: TGTGCCAGCAGCTCGGTAGGTCGGGACAGACAGATAAATGAGCAGTTCTTC. Protein product: CASSSVGRDRQINEQFF. The complete variable domain, with remaining parts taken from reference TRBV7-2 and TRBJ2-1, reads GAGVSQSPSNKVTEKGKDVELRCDPISGHTALYWYRQSLGQGLEFLIYFQGNSAPDKSGLPSDRFSAERTGGSVSTLTIQRTQQEDSAVYLCASSSVGRDRQINEQFFGPGTRLTVL.

The rearrangement joins TRBV18 to TRBJ1-4, with a possible D match to TRBD1 (5 bases). V gave up 3 bases and J gave up 3 bases, with 11 bases separating them. CDR1 KGHSH and CDR2 LQKENI come from the germline V gene. There are 15 residues in the CDR3. CDR3: CASSPGPGPNEKLFF. The CDR3 DNA follows: TGTGCCAGCTCACCGGGCCCAGGGCCTAATGAAAAACTGTTTTTT.

This chain links TRBV4-3 with TRBJ2-4; 12 bases map to TRBD2. The V gene's germline CDR1 is LGHNA and CDR2 YSLEER. V dropped 3 bases and J dropped 7; count of bases not matched to a gene: 4. The CDR3 covers 15 residues. CDR3: CASSHGLAGSNIQYF. CDR3 DNA: TGCGCCAGCAGCCACGGACTAGCGGGGAGTAACATTCAGTACTTC.

The chain is built from TRBV25-1 and TRBJ2-7, with D perhaps TRBD2 (6 bases). Trimming shortened V by 9 bases and J by 4 bases, and 13 bases separated the two germline ends. This CDR3 comprises 12 residues. Germline V CDR1 and CDR2: MGHDK, SYGVNS. The CDR3 sequence: CASSRGNYEQYF. CDR3 coding DNA: TGTGCCAGTAGCCGGGGGAATTACGAGCAGTACTTC.

The V call is TRBV5-1, the J call TRBJ2-1; weak D call: TRBD2 (5 bases). Germline V gene lookup returns CDR1 SGHRS and CDR2 YFSETQ. Trimming removed 0 bases from V and 4 bases from J, with 8 bases in between. This CDR3 has 14 residues. CDR3 sequence reads: CASSLGELYNEQFF. CDR3 sequence (DNA): TGCGCCAGCAGCTTGGGGGAGTTATACAATGAGCAGTTCTTC.